This T cell receptor (beta chain) emerged from a study of CD8 T cells in Susac syndrome. The RNA input was 0.5 to 1 ug, and it was reverse transcribed with random hexamers. With immunoSEQ multiplex PCR, TCR beta CDR3 was amplified across 54 Vbeta and 13 Jbeta. MiXCR was run by TCRdb on the immunoSEQ multiplex PCR reads, yielding one entry per CDR3 protein. This table has some 180,000 distinct CDR3 sequences, about 95% appearing once. TEMRA cells were FACS-enriched, with CD8+ and CD4+ T cells isolated negatively. Germline assignment: CDR1 MNHEY and CDR2 SVGEGT. This CDR3 is built from 15 residues. Trimming shortened V by 5 bases and J by 3 bases, and 17 bases separated the two germline ends.

The sample consisted of CD4+ T cells from PBMCs. The sequence derives from a human donor in good health. The rearrangement uses TRBV6-2 or TRBV6-3 and TRBJ2-7, with D unclear. Here the CDR3 DNA reads TGTGCCAGCAGTCCCCGGGCAGGTGGTGTCTACGAGCAGTACTTC. It encodes CASSPRAGGVYEQYF.